This TCR beta chain was sequenced in a study of shared clonotypes between healthy human individuals. Authors' processing steps: Filtering differed, since immunoSEQ gave only junction sequences and no quality scores. Assay: immunoSEQ multiplex PCR; the TCRdb copy retains only in-frame clones and omits some. V and J calls and clone size come straight from that table; D and trimming were deduced from the DNA. The sample yields about 610,000 clones, 96% seen once. Germline V gene data show CDR1 as SEHNR and CDR2 as FQNEAQ (reference sequence). V was cut by 3 bases and J by 8 bases, with 11 bases left in between. The CDR3 spans 13 residues. Positive CCR7 selection of CD45RO-negative cells yielded the naive CD8 cells, and terminally differentiated effector memory CD45RA+ cells were excluded.

Sequenced material: naive CD8+ T cells sorted from blood. The V call is TRBV7-9, the J call TRBJ2-1; D is undetermined. The TCR sequence derives from a woman in her 30s in good health. The CDR3 DNA follows: TGTGCCAGCAGCTTGGGGTTAACGTATGAGCAGTTCTTC. Its protein is CASSLGLTYEQFF.